The source of this T cell receptor (beta chain) is a study of T cells in Graves' hyperthyroidism and ophthalmopathy. The CDR3 covers 15 residues. Germline V gene sequence: CDR1 SEHNR, CDR2 FQNEAQ (reference sequence). Trimming removed 1 base from V and 7 bases from J, with 11 bases in between. Researchers took RNA transcripts and amplified the TCR beta CDR3 regions from them. First-round RT-PCR targeting the TCR CDR3 was performed with the HTBI primer set. TCRdb re-called the multiplex PCR reads through MiXCR, storing one row per CDR3 protein. This sample has some 770,000 distinct CDR3 sequences, with about 17% found just once. In this sample, this clonotype turned up many times.

Sequenced material: blood. The chain is built from TRBV7-9 and TRBJ1-6, with D possibly matching TRBD1 (6 bases). The sequence came from a man between 18 and 35 years old with Graves' hyperthyroidism. As DNA, the CDR3 is TGTGCCAGCAGCTTAGACCCCACAGGGAATTCACCCCTCCACTTT. Amino acids: CASSLDPTGNSPLHF.